This entry lists 12 T cell receptor beta chains sequenced from one sample in a study of read filtering for tumor transcriptome and immune sequencing. From about 400 ng of RNA, a library with molecular barcoded alpha/delta and beta/gamma adaptors was made. TCRdb reanalysed the reads using MiXCR and keeps one entry per CDR3 protein. The sample yields some 48,000 distinct CDR3 sequences, roughly 20% seen once. The sample comprised a population of CD138-negative cells sorted from bone marrow. The receptor source for this set is a donor aged 40 or older with multiple myeloma.

This clonotype was seen repeatedly, ten times or more. The chain has TRBV28 and TRBJ1-1; no definite D call. Per the germline V gene, CDR1 is MDHEN and CDR2 is SYDVKM. There are 13 residues in the CDR3. V gave up 6 bases and J gave up 7 bases, with 15 bases separating them. The CDR3 DNA reads as TGTGCCAGCAGCCCTCCCACTGCAAATGAAGCTTTCTTT. This codes for CASSPPTANEAFF.

This clonotype was recorded at least ten times. V is TRBV29-1 and J is TRBJ2-7; 11 nucleotides match TRBD2. V shed 4 bases and J 6 bases; nucleotides not matched to a gene: 11. CDR3 length equals 15 residues. CDR1 and CDR2 from the germline V gene are SQVTM and ANQGSEA. The CDR3 sequence is CSVATSGGGQSEQYF. The CDR3 DNA reads as TGCAGCGTTGCTACTAGCGGGGGAGGGCAGTCCGAGCAGTACTTC.

The sample holds many counts of this clonotype. V usage is TRBV29-1 and J usage is TRBJ2-1; possible D gene TRBD1, 6 bases. In germline, CDR1 is SQVTM, CDR2 ANQGSEA. The length of the CDR3 is 14 residues. Trimming removed 5 bases at V and 7 bases at J, with 18 bases between. CDR3 loop: CSVSPRTRGNEQFF. The CDR3, as DNA: TGCAGCGTTAGCCCCAGGACCAGGGGAAATGAGCAGTTCTTC.

This clonotype has just one count. The chain's CDR3 is CASSFNGGQETQYF. CDR3 DNA sequence: TGCGCCAGCAGCTTCAACGGTGGACAAGAGACCCAGTACTTC. The chain couples TRBV5-1 to TRBJ2-5; the D is unclear. Germline-derived CDR1 and CDR2 are SGHRS and YFSETQ. Between the trimmed V and J ends, which lost 2 bases and 2 bases, there was a span of 10 bases. CDR3 length: 14 amino acids.

This clonotype was seen ten or more times. The V call is TRBV6-2 or TRBV6-3, the J call TRBJ2-1; 10 bases map to TRBD1. The junction had 6 bases not matched to a gene; V was cut back by 8 bases and J by 5 bases. Germline values: CDR1 MNHEY, CDR2 SVGEGT. The CDR3 is 14 residues long. The CDR3 sequence is CASRWDRGNNEQFF. The CDR3 DNA is TGTGCCAGCCGGTGGGACAGGGGTAACAATGAGCAGTTCTTC.

This clonotype was recorded at least ten times. The chain combines TRBV2 with TRBJ2-3, with TRBD2 matching 7 bases. Per germline, CDR1 SNHLY and CDR2 FYNNEI. V trimming: 6 bases; J trimming: 1 base; junction bases outside the gene matches: 10. CDR3 length equals 16 residues. The CDR3 DNA sequence: TGTGCCAGCAGCCCTCGGGGCGGGAGTGGCACAGATACGCAGTATTTT. Its translation is CASSPRGGSGTDTQYF.

This clonotype was counted at least ten times. The chain carries TRBV20-1 and TRBJ2-7, with TRBD2 matching over 8 bases. Germline V gene data show CDR1 as DFQATT and CDR2 as SNEGSKA (reference sequence). Trimming removed 4 bases from V and 3 bases from J; junction bases left unmatched: 5. The CDR3 spans 13 residues. The CDR3 protein is CSAKAGGRYEQYF. The CDR3 DNA sequence: TGCAGTGCTAAGGCGGGAGGCCGCTACGAGCAGTACTTC.

As for this clonotype: Just one base apart from a much larger clone, this may be a read error. This CDR3 fails to terminate in the conserved phenylalanine or tryptophan, so it likely reflects a read error. The J gene is TRBJ2-6, the V gene TRBV19; D unresolved. V gave up 7 bases and J gave up 0 bases, with 4 bases separating them. This CDR3 contains 13 residues. Germline V CDR1 and CDR2: LNHDA, SQIVND (reference sequence). The CDR3 DNA reads TGTGCCAGTACCCACTCTGGGGCCAACGTCCTGACTTCC. This encodes CASTHSGANVLTS.

This clonotype has ten or more counts. The chain has TRBV14 and TRBJ2-5; D is ambiguous. This CDR3 contains 16 residues. Germline CDR1 reads SGHDN; CDR2 reads FVKESK. The germline V and J ends were trimmed by 0 bases and 1 base, with 12 bases remaining between them. CDR3 nucleotide sequence: TGTGCCAGCAGCCAAGAAGATTACAGTCCCCAAGAGACCCAGTACTTC. Translating it yields CASSQEDYSPQETQYF.

This clonotype was observed at least ten times. The germline gene is not matched at one end of the junction; a read error may be the cause. The chain links TRBV5-1 to TRBJ2-2, with TRBD1 as a possible D gene (5 bases). Germline CDR1 and CDR2: SGHRS and YFSETQ. This CDR3 is built from 15 residues. The CDR3 sequence: CASSLSGSNTGELFF. CDR3 DNA sequence: TGTGCCAGCAGCTTGTCAGGGTCCAACACCGGGGAGCTGTTTTTT. Full variable domain (outside the CDR3, taken from reference TRBV5-1 and TRBJ2-2): KAGVTQTPRYLIKTRGQQVTLSCSPISGHRSVSWYQQTPGQGLQFLFEYFSETQRNKGNFPGRFSGRQFSNSRSEMNVSTLELGDSALYLCASSLSGSNTGELFFGEGSRLTVL.

This clonotype was seen many times. CDR3 bases: TGCAGTGCTAGAGATGACAGTGGCGAGCAGTACTTC. This translates into CSARDDSGEQYF. V usage is TRBV20-1 and J usage is TRBJ2-7, with D perhaps TRBD1 (5 bases). Between the trimmed V and J ends, which lost 0 bases and 6 bases, there was a span of 9 bases. The CDR3 runs 12 residues. Germline V gene sequence: CDR1 DFQATT, CDR2 SNEGSKA (reference sequence).

This clonotype appeared many times. The chain links TRBV20-1 to TRBJ2-3, with 13 nucleotides matching TRBD2. In germline, CDR1 is DFQATT, CDR2 SNEGSKA (reference sequence). V lost 5 bases and J lost 6; bases outside the gene matches: 8. This CDR3 spans 15 amino acids. The CDR3 DNA reads as TGCAGTGCTCCTGGACTAGCGGGAGTTGGTGATACGCAGTATTTT. Translating it yields CSAPGLAGVGDTQYF.